What follows are 19 T cell receptor beta chains derived from one specimen sequenced in a study of cytomegalovirus exposure and HLA in healthy donors. 13 Jbeta primers and 60 Vbeta primers were used for the PCR. Repertoires were generated with immunoSEQ multiplex PCR, while TCRdb's copy carries only in-frame clones and drops some. The sample lists roughly 160,000 clones; approximately 80% were seen once. Source material: PBMCs. The source of these receptors is a man younger than 35 in good health and CMV-seropositive.

This clone was found once. The chain recombines TRBV4-2 with TRBJ2-3, with 7 nucleotides matching TRBD2. The germline CDR1 and CDR2 sequences are LGHNA and YNFKEQ. The CDR3 spans 16 residues. V trimming: 2 bases; J trimming: 7 bases; junction bases outside the gene matches: 12. The CDR3 DNA reads TGTGCCAGCAGCCAAATGCCGGGAGGCACCCAGTATACGCAGTATTTT. Amino acid sequence: CASSQMPGGTQYTQYF.

The gene calls are TRBV19 and TRBJ2-3; 11 positions match TRBD2. Germline values: CDR1 LNHDA, CDR2 SQIVND (reference sequence). The V and J ends lost 8 bases and 5 bases, in that order; junction bases with no gene match: 6. CDR3 size: 14 residues. DNA of the CDR3: TGTGCCAGTTCTAGCGGGAGGTCGCGAGATACGCAGTATTTT. It translates to CASSSGRSRDTQYF.

The V gene is TRBV5-1, the J gene TRBJ2-5; TRBD1 matches 8 bases. The CDR3 loop spans 16 amino acids. Germline values: CDR1 SGHRS, CDR2 YFSETQ. J lost 2 bases, V lost 0 bases, and 6 bases had no gene match. The CDR3 is CASSLVFRQGQETQYF. The CDR3 coding sequence is TGCGCCAGCAGCTTGGTATTTCGACAGGGGCAAGAGACCCAGTACTTC.

V gene TRBV4-1 combines with J gene TRBJ1-4, with D unclear. Trimming left V 6 bases short and J 7 bases short, with 15 bases between. CDR3 length equals 14 residues. In germline, CDR1 is MGHRA, CDR2 YSYEKL. The CDR3 is CASRNLAGGEKLFF. DNA for the CDR3: TGCGCCAGCAGAAACCTGGCAGGTGGTGAAAAACTGTTTTTT.

The genes are TRBV11-1 and TRBJ1-6; 7 nucleotides align to TRBD1. This CDR3 is built from 15 residues. Germline lookup yields CDR1 SGHAT and CDR2 FQDESV (reference sequence). V dropped 6 bases and J dropped 6; count of bases not matched to a gene: 8. CDR3: CASSPGTAGNSPLHF. The CDR3 bases are TGTGCCAGCAGTCCAGGGACAGCTGGTAATTCACCCCTCCACTTT.

This chain links TRBV18 with TRBJ2-2; D is unresolved. Germline CDR1 KGHSH, CDR2 LQKENI. Trimming took 0 bases from V and 8 from J, leaving 13 bases between them. The CDR3 contains 15 residues. CDR3 amino acids: CASSPPLRVVGELFF. The CDR3 nucleotides are TGTGCCAGCTCACCACCGTTACGGGTTGTAGGGGAGCTGTTTTTT.

As for this clone: At the DNA level, this CDR3 is encoded by other sequences in the same sample as well. This chain connects TRBV7-6 to TRBJ1-3; 7 nucleotides agree with TRBD1. The CDR3 has 16 amino acids. With 3 bases clipped from V and 0 bases from J, the junction kept 5 bases outside the gene matches. From germline, CDR1 is SGHVS and CDR2 FNYEAQ. The CDR3 region is CASSLYRGSSGNTIYF. CDR3 nucleotide sequence: TGTGCCAGCAGCTTGTACAGGGGATCCTCTGGAAACACCATATATTTT.

This chain connects TRBV5-5 to TRBJ1-2, with 8 nucleotides matching TRBD1. Per germline, CDR1 SGHKS and CDR2 YYEKEE (reference sequence). V shed 1 base and J 0 bases; nucleotides not matched to a gene: 2. The CDR3 length is 15 residues. Written as DNA, the CDR3 is TGTGCCAGCAGCTTGCGGACAGGGACTAACTATGGCTACACCTTC. Protein: CASSLRTGTNYGYTF.

V is TRBV30 and J is TRBJ1-2; 9 bases are shared with TRBD1. This CDR3 has 14 amino acids. Germline CDR1 is GTSNPN and CDR2 is SVGIG (reference sequence). Losses at the gene ends were 2 bases for V and 5 bases for J; bases not matched to a gene: 6. The CDR3 DNA sequence: TGTGCCTGGAGTTTGGGCGGGACAGGGTATGGCTACACCTTC. This translates into CAWSLGGTGYGYTF.

V usage is TRBV19 and J usage is TRBJ2-1, with TRBD2 matching 13 bases. Trimming took 7 bases from V and 9 from J; bases not matched to a gene: 3. The CDR3 spans 13 residues. Germline lookup yields CDR1 LNHDA and CDR2 SQIVND (reference sequence). The CDR3: CASMGLAGLEQFF. The DNA for the CDR3 is TGTGCCAGTATGGGACTAGCGGGACTTGAGCAGTTCTTC.

This chain connects TRBV5-8 to TRBJ1-2, with 7 bases matching TRBD1. CDR3 length equals 17 residues. The germline V gene encodes CDR1 SGHTS and CDR2 YDEGEE. Trimming took 3 bases from V and 4 from J; bases not matched to a gene: 15. The CDR3 nucleotides read TGTGCCAGCAGCTCCAGACAGGGTAGCCCTCGACGCTATGGCTACACCTTC. Amino acids: CASSSRQGSPRRYGYTF.

V gene TRBV7-9 combines with J gene TRBJ1-6, with 9 bases fitting TRBD1. The CDR3 sequence is 15 residues long. Per germline, CDR1 SEHNR and CDR2 FQNEAQ (reference sequence). The V segment lost 3 bases and the J segment 8 bases; nucleotides outside the gene matches: 5. This CDR3 is CASSLIQGAYSPLHF. DNA of the CDR3: TGTGCCAGCAGCTTGATACAGGGGGCCTATTCACCCCTCCACTTT.

The rearrangement joins TRBV7-2 to TRBJ2-3; 8 bases fit TRBD2. Germline V gene sequence: CDR1 SGHTA, CDR2 FQGNSA. With 11 bases clipped from V and 7 bases from J, the junction kept 14 bases outside the gene matches. The CDR3 runs 14 residues. CDR3 DNA: TGTGCCGTCGTGCCGGGGGGGCCTCTCAATACGCAGTATTTT. Encoded protein: CAVVPGGPLNTQYF.

The chain uses TRBV6-5 and TRBJ2-5, with D unclear. Trimming took 0 bases from V and 0 from J, leaving 11 bases between them. Germline CDR1 reads MNHEY; CDR2 reads SVGAGI. The CDR3 length is 16 residues. CDR3 amino acids: CASSYSSRSHQETQYF. CDR3 coding DNA: TGTGCCAGCAGTTACTCGAGTCGGTCTCACCAAGAGACCCAGTACTTC.

The chain carries TRBV19 and TRBJ2-3, with 10 bases aligning to TRBD2. V lost 6 bases to trimming and J lost 1 base; unmatched junction nucleotides: 1. The CDR3 covers 14 residues. Germline CDR1 is LNHDA and CDR2 is SQIVND (reference sequence). CDR3 residues: CASSGTSGTDTQYF. In DNA, the CDR3 is TGTGCCAGTAGCGGGACTAGCGGCACAGATACGCAGTATTTT. Looking up the rest from reference TRBV19 and TRBJ2-3 gives the full variable domain: DGGITQSPKYLFRKEGQNVTLSCEQNLNHDAMYWYRQDPGQGLRLIYYSQIVNDFQKGDIAEGYSVSREKKESFPLTVTSAQKNPTAFYLCASSGTSGTDTQYFGPGTRLTVL.

In its sample, this clone was seen a few times. The chain combines TRBV6-5 with TRBJ2-3; 9 nucleotides match TRBD1. The CDR3 runs to 14 residues. With 6 bases clipped from V and 5 bases from J, the junction kept 6 bases outside the gene matches. Looked up from germline, CDR1 is MNHEY and CDR2 is SVGAGI. Here the CDR3 reads CASRRGTGLDTQYF. In DNA, the CDR3 is TGTGCCAGCAGGCGAGGGACAGGGCTAGATACGCAGTATTTT.

J is TRBJ1-1 and V is TRBV5-1, with D unclear. CDR3 size: 12 residues. Germline CDR1 and CDR2: SGHRS and YFSETQ. The V end was cut by 3 bases, the J end by 6 bases, with 9 bases between. Here the CDR3 DNA reads TGCGCCAGCAGCTCCACCCTATCTGAAGCTTTCTTT. Protein sequence: CASSSTLSEAFF.

The chain is built from TRBV5-6 and TRBJ1-3; 7 bases are a match to TRBD1. CDR1 SGHDT and CDR2 YYEEEE come from the germline V gene. Losses at the gene ends were 3 bases for V and 0 bases for J; bases not matched to a gene: 15. The CDR3 has 19 amino acids. The CDR3 loop is CASSYSHRGFPFSGNTIYF. DNA for the CDR3: TGTGCCAGCAGCTATTCGCACAGGGGTTTTCCCTTCTCTGGAAACACCATATATTTT.

This chain links TRBV7-6 with TRBJ2-7; D might be TRBD2 (6 bases). The CDR3 is made up of 14 amino acids. The ends were cut back, 0 bases at V and 1 base at J, with 7 bases in the middle. Germline lookup yields CDR1 SGHVS and CDR2 FNYEAQ. The CDR3 region is CASSLAGGSYEQYF. The CDR3 DNA sequence: TGTGCCAGCAGCTTAGCGGGGGGATCCTACGAGCAGTACTTC.